This TCR beta chain emerged from a study of blood T cell repertoires in COVID-19. Germline loops: CDR1 KGHSH, CDR2 LQKENI. J gave up 1 base and V 2 bases, and 7 bases lay outside the gene matches. The CDR3 runs 16 residues. Using immunoSEQ multiplex PCR, the repertoire was profiled, and TCRdb retains in-frame clones only, with some absent. The sample lists over 300,000 clones; 90% were seen once. Sequencing was carried out using peripheral blood. The chain links TRBV18 to TRBJ1-1; 7 bases align to TRBD1. This clonotype originated in a man aged 18 to 29 with active or convalescent COVID-19. The CDR3 region is CASSPSTGVANTEAFF. The CDR3 coding sequence is TGTGCCAGCTCACCAAGTACAGGGGTTGCGAACACTGAAGCTTTCTTT.